The text below deals with one T cell receptor beta chain. This clone has only one observation. It lacks a known antigen. Qualities for individual bases were not recorded, and no much larger clone is one base off. CD8 naive samples were obtained by positive selection for CCR7 among CD45RO-negative cells, yielding a CD45RA+CCR7+ population from which TemRA cells were excluded. Healthy HIV-negative adults with no recently reported acute infections or vaccinations were included as donors. Only Caucasian adults living in Nashville, Tennessee, USA were represented among the donors. After blood collection by leukapheresis, PBMCs were isolated using Ficoll-Histopaque density gradient centrifugation and then cryopreserved in the vapor phase of liquid nitrogen. Purity and quantity of every magnetically sorted T cell population were checked by analytical flow cytometry. Genomic DNA was isolated from each sorted fraction and quantified by UV absorbance on a Nanodrop 2000c.

Using the deep immunoSEQ assay, multiplex PCR amplified TCR CDR3 regions from genomic DNA. Extracted genomic DNA from each cell subset was spread evenly across all wells of several immunoSEQ 96-well plates, with each plate serving as a replicate. For sorted subsets, 200 to 250 ng genomic DNA, equal to 30,000 or so T cell genomes, was loaded into each replicate PCR. Purified libraries were measured with a Qubit 3.0 fluorometer, size-checked on a Bioanalyzer 2100, and measured again with the KAPA Library Quantification kit. Every immunoSEQ 96-well plate was sequenced on a separate single-read 150-cycle Illumina NextSeq 550 flow cell. For the original study's pipeline: The immunoSEQ output contained only junctional sequences without quality scores, so filtering could not match that applied to full-length reads. To assign V/J genes and CDR3, sequences were annotated using PyIR, a Python wrapper for IgBLAST v1.9, with IMGT germline references. Reads were removed for weak V/J assignments (E-value above 1e-6), missing CDR3, stop codons, out-of-frame junctions, or ambiguous translated residues. A V3J clonotype was defined by an identical inferred V gene, J gene, and CDR3 amino acid sequence. Percentage overlap between repertoires was computed as shared unique clonotypes divided by the size of the smaller repertoire. RTK rarefaction, the Chao1 estimator, and Recon v2.1 estimates of unobserved clonotypes were used to assess repertoire richness. Generation probabilities were computed with OLGA for all TCRbeta clonotypes obtained by the gDNA method from several donors. TCRdb took over this immuneACCESS table, retaining in-frame rearrangements with V and J assigned. Such tables are incomplete; in checked studies, under half of the missing clones stem from an unresolved V gene, and the remainder is unexplained. The DNA gave D and trimming, while V, J and clone size come from that table. Within this sample are approximately 840,000 clones, with around 96% of them counted one time only. In total, the top ten clones hold about 0.22% of the sample.

This record belongs to a study of shared clonotypes between healthy human individuals (dated by TCRdb to about 2020). As for the study more broadly: Three men and a couple of women, aged 18 to 49 years, made up the cohort. To estimate repertoire size and how much clonotype sharing occurs between individuals, the study deeply sequenced the blood TCR repertoires of several healthy adults. Each donor's leukapheresis produced roughly between about 0.8 and 10 billion PBMCs. Per donor, three plates each were used for CD4 naive and CD4 memory, two for CD8 naive, and one for CD8 memory. Different laboratories and diverse techniques were used to prepare libraries and sequence TCR repertoires, to increase sequencing depth and limit assay-specific biases. What the research found in general, with its limitations: Naive subsets generally had larger estimated clonotype richness than memory subsets. Only blood was sampled, and tissue TCR repertoires likely differ from those in blood. Higher generation probabilities were observed for clonotypes shared by all four sorted-subset donors than for non-shared clonotypes. Pairwise subsampling led to the expectation that sequencing depth would affect the degree of clonotype sharing among donors. Because the study included a small number of donors, the genetic and exposure-history diversity represented was limited. Rarefaction of sorted-subset datasets indicated incomplete sequencing despite the large sequencing depth. When four donors were compared, the shared fraction of clonotypes was roughly 4.8% for naive CD4, 3.5% for naive CD8, 2% to 2.5% for memory CD4, and 0.4% for memory CD8.

From the cysteine through the phenylalanine, the CDR3 covers 14 amino acids. The read is trimmed to its CDR3 DNA, 42 bases read in frame from base 1. The germline ends are 5 bases apart after V is trimmed by 2 bases and J by 0 bases. For CDR1 and CDR2, the germline V gene lists SGHVS and FNYEAQ. This TCR was recovered from a man under 40 in good health. What was sequenced was naive CD8+ T cells sorted from blood. Read against the paper, the sample's cell subset or site label means: CD45RA+CCR7+. Recombination joined TRBV7-6 with TRBJ1-3; tentative D gene TRBD1, with 5 bases matching. The bases are TGTGCCAGCAGCTTAACAGGCTCTGGAAACACCATATATTTT. Translated, this is CASSLTGSGNTIYF. The CDR3, completed at both ends by the reference TRBV7-6 and TRBJ1-3 genes, gives the full variable domain GAGVSQSPRYKVTKRGQDVALRCDPISGHVSLYWYRQALGQGPEFLTYFNYEAQQDKSGLPNDRFSAERPEGSISTLTIQRTEQRDSAMYRCASSLTGSGNTIYFGEGSWLTVV.